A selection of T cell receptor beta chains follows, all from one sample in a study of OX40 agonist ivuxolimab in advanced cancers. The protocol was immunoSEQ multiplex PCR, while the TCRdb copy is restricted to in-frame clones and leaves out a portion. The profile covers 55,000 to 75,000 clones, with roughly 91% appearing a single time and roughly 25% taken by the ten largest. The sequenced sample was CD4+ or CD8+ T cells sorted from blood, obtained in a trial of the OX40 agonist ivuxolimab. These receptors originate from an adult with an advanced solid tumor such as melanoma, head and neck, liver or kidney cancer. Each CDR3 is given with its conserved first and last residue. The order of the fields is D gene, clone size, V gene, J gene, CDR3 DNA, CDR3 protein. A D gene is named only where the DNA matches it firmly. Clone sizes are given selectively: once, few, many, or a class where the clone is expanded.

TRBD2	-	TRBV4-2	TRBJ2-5	TGTGCCAGCAGCCAAGAACTAGCGGGCCCCCAAGAGACCCAGTACTTC	CASSQELAGPQETQYF
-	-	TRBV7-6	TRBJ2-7	TGTGCCAGCAGCTTAAACGATGACCCGTACGAGCAGTACTTC	CASSLNDDPYEQYF
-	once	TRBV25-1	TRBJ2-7	TGTGCCAGCAGTGCTTCGGGAGAGCAGTACTTC	CASSASGEQYF
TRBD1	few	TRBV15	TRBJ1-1	TGTGCCACCAGCAGAGTCGCAGGGGGCAAAGACGCTTTCTTT	CATSRVAGGKDAFF
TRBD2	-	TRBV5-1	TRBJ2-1	TGCGCCAGCAGCTTGACGGGACTAGCGGCCTACAATGAGCAGTTCTTC	CASSLTGLAAYNEQFF
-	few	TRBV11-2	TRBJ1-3	TGTGCCAGCAGCCCGCCGGTTGGGTTCTCTGGAAACACCATATATTTT	CASSPPVGFSGNTIYF
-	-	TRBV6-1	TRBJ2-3	TGTGCCAGCAGTGACGCTAGGGTGGTGGATACGCAGTATTTT	CASSDARVVDTQYF
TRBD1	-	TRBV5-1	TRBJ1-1	TGCGCCTTAAAATCCGGGACAGCTGTTATCACTGAAGCTTTCTTT	CALKSGTAVITEAFF
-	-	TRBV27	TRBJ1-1	TGTGCCAGCAGTTGGGGGGGCGGAAACACTGAAGCTTTCTTT	CASSWGGGNTEAFF
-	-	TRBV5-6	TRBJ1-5	TGTGCCAGCAGCTTGAGTCGCAGTTACTACAATCAGCCCCAGCATTTT	CASSLSRSYYNQPQHF
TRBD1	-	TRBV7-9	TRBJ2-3	TGTGCCAGCAGCTTAGGACAGGGCCTTACTAGCACAGATACGCAGTATTTT	CASSLGQGLTSTDTQYF
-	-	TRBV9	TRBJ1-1	TGTGCCAGCAGCGTAGGAGAAGTGACAGTAAGTGTCACTGAAGCTTTCTTT	CASSVGEVTVSVTEAFF
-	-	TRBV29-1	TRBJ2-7	TGCAGCGTTTATTCGGACGAGCAGTACTTC	CSVYSDEQYF
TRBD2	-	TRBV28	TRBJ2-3	TGTGCCAGCAGTATCCGGATGGCTAGCGGGAGCACAGATACGCAGTATTTT	CASSIRMASGSTDTQYF
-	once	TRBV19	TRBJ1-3	TGTGCCAGTAGGAGGAAAAACACCATATATTTT	CASRRKNTIYF
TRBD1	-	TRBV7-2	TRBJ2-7	TGTGCCAGCAGCCAAGCCGGCCAGGGGGCAAGGTACGAGCAGTACTTC	CASSQAGQGARYEQYF
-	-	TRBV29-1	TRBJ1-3	TGCAGCGTTGAATCCCCGGTCGACACCATATATTTT	CSVESPVDTIYF
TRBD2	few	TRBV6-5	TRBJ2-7	TGTGCCAGCAGTTACGGTGGGGGAGGGCTCCTCTACGAGCAGTACTTC	CASSYGGGGLLYEQYF
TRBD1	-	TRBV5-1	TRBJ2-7	TGCGCCAGCAGCTCCCAGGGGGTCGAGCAGTACTTC	CASSSQGVEQYF
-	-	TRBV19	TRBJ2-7	TGTGCCAGTAGTAAGGCGGGGTCCTACGAGCAGTACTTC	CASSKAGSYEQYF
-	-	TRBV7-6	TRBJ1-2	TGTGCCAGCAGCGATCGTTTGGGGCATACGAACTATGGCTACACCTTC	CASSDRLGHTNYGYTF
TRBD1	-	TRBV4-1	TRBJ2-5	TGCGCCAGCAGCCAATGGACAGGGCAAGAGACCCAGTACTTC	CASSQWTGQETQYF
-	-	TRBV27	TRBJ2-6	TGTGCCAGCGGCACGGGCTTAGCTGGGGCCAACGTCCTGACTTTC	CASGTGLAGANVLTF